The 15 T cell receptor beta chains listed next were all sequenced from one sample in a study of blood T cell repertoires in COVID-19. Libraries were prepared by immunoSEQ multiplex PCR; TCRdb keeps only in-frame clonotypes and omits some of them. The sample lists approximately 94,000 clones; over 80% were seen once. Sequenced: peripheral blood. Receptors originate from a man in his forties or fifties with active or convalescent COVID-19.

This chain joins TRBV5-1 and TRBJ2-7, with 9 positions matching TRBD1. The V and J ends lost 0 bases and 4 bases, in that order; junction bases with no gene match: 8. The V gene's germline CDR1 is SGHRS and CDR2 YFSETQ. The CDR3 sequence is 16 residues long. Here the CDR3 DNA reads TGCGCCAGCAGCTTGGGAATCGGACAGGGGAAGTACGAGCAGTACTTC. Translated: CASSLGIGQGKYEQYF.

The V and J genes are TRBV24-1 and TRBJ1-2; 8 bases are a match to TRBD1. Trimming removed 3 bases from V and 4 bases from J; junction bases left unmatched: 6. Germline V gene lookup returns CDR1 KGHDR and CDR2 SFDVKD. This CDR3 has 15 residues. The CDR3 DNA is TGTGCCACCAGTGATGCAGGGGGCGGCAGCTATGGCTACACCTTC. Protein: CATSDAGGGSYGYTF.

The J gene is TRBJ2-1, the V gene TRBV11-2; 14 bases align to TRBD2. The CDR3 runs 15 residues. Germline CDR1 reads SGHAT; CDR2 reads FQNNGV. After removal of 5 bases from V and 6 bases from J, the junction contained 3 bases not matched to a gene. CDR3 loop: CASSRTSGRFNEQFF. The CDR3, as DNA: TGTGCCAGCAGCCGGACTAGCGGGAGGTTCAATGAGCAGTTCTTC.

The chain links TRBV19 to TRBJ2-3; the match to TRBD2 covers 10 bases. Trimming removed 4 bases from V and 3 bases from J; junction bases left unmatched: 7. The CDR3 extends over 16 amino acids. Germline V gene sequence: CDR1 LNHDA, CDR2 SQIVND (reference sequence). The CDR3 spells CASSKREGLSTDTQYF. In DNA form, the CDR3 reads TGTGCCAGTAGTAAGCGGGAGGGCCTCTCAACAGATACGCAGTATTTT. The entire variable domain, with the rest obtained from reference TRBV19 and TRBJ2-3, is as follows: DGGITQSPKYLFRKEGQNVTLSCEQNLNHDAMYWYRQDPGQGLRLIYYSQIVNDFQKGDIAEGYSVSREKKESFPLTVTSAQKNPTAFYLCASSKREGLSTDTQYFGPGTRLTVL.

The chain has TRBV6-5 and TRBJ2-3; D is uncertain. The CDR3 contains 15 residues. The V gene lost 0 bases and the J gene lost 2 bases, with 9 bases spanning the gap. Per germline, CDR1 MNHEY and CDR2 SVGAGI. This chain's CDR3 is CASSYSYYSTDTQYF. The CDR3 nucleotides are TGTGCCAGCAGTTACTCCTACTACTCCACAGATACGCAGTATTTT.

The J gene is TRBJ1-2, the V gene TRBV2; 10 nucleotides match TRBD1. V lost 6 bases to trimming and J lost 6 bases; unmatched junction nucleotides: 7. The length of the CDR3 is 14 residues. Germline V gene lookup returns CDR1 SNHLY and CDR2 FYNNEI. The CDR3 reads CASRTTGTGDGYTF. CDR3 DNA sequence: TGTGCCAGCAGGACCACCGGGACAGGGGATGGCTACACCTTC.

This clone was detected only once. The DNA of the CDR3 is TGTGCCAGCGGCCCCTCCCCCTGTAATCAGCCCCAGCATTTT. The encoded protein is CASGPSPCNQPQHF. The chain employs TRBV7-3 and TRBJ1-5; unclear D gene. The CDR3 loop spans 14 amino acids. Germline V gene sequence: CDR1 SGHTA, CDR2 FQGTGA. The germline V and J ends were trimmed by 8 bases and 4 bases, with 15 bases remaining between them.

The chain is built from TRBV5-1 and TRBJ2-3, with 7 bases fitting TRBD2. The CDR3 consists of 15 residues. With 2 bases clipped from V and 5 bases from J, the junction kept 8 bases outside the gene matches. Germline V CDR1 and CDR2: SGHRS, YFSETQ. This CDR3 reads CASSFGGGPGDTQYF. The CDR3 coding sequence is TGCGCCAGCAGCTTTGGGGGAGGGCCTGGAGATACGCAGTATTTT.

V is TRBV30 and J is TRBJ2-3; maybe TRBD1 (5 bases). Germline V lookup: CDR1 GTSNPN, CDR2 SVGIG (reference sequence). V was pared by 2 bases and J by 7 bases, with 10 bases between. CDR3 length: 12 residues. CDR3 bases: TGTGCCTGGAGTTCCCAGGGCTATACGCAGTATTTT. Encoded protein: CAWSSQGYTQYF.

V is TRBV21-1 and J is TRBJ2-6; TRBD2, the table's D call, lacks a check against the DNA. TRBV21-1 corresponds to a pseudogene. CDR3 length equals 17 residues. In nucleotides, the CDR3 is TGTCCCAGCAGCAATGATGACGAGGACTCTGGGGCCAACGTCCTGACTTTC. This translates into CPSSNDDEDSGANVLTF.

In nucleotides, the CDR3 is TGTGCCAGCAGCCCCACAGGAAGTAGTGGCTACACCTTC. Its translation: CASSPTGSSGYTF. V gene TRBV27 combines with J gene TRBJ1-2; perhaps TRBD1 as D (5 bases). V lost 6 bases, J lost 7 bases, and 15 bases lay in between. CDR3 length: 13 amino acids. CDR1 is MNHEY and CDR2 is SMNVEV in the germline V gene (reference sequence).

A single count supports this clone. This chain connects TRBV15 to TRBJ2-7; D is unclear. This CDR3 has 15 amino acids. V shed 0 bases and J shed 3 bases, with 12 bases lying between them. In germline, CDR1 is LNHNV, CDR2 YYDKDF (reference sequence). CDR3 sequence (DNA): TGTGCCACCAGCAGAGATCGCAGCGCAATCTACGAGCAGTACTTC. This gives the protein CATSRDRSAIYEQYF.

The chain has TRBV7-6 and TRBJ1-1; D perhaps matches TRBD1 (6 bases). The V gene lost 6 bases and the J gene lost 0 bases, with 14 bases spanning the gap. In germline, CDR1 is SGHVS, CDR2 FNYEAQ. The CDR3 is 15 residues long. The CDR3 protein is CASSPRTAMNTEAFF. CDR3 DNA sequence: TGTGCCAGCAGTCCGAGGACAGCTATGAACACTGAAGCTTTCTTT.

The genes are TRBV30 and TRBJ2-6; D ambiguous. V gave up 1 base and J gave up 0 bases, with 10 bases separating them. This CDR3 spans 16 amino acids. Per the germline V gene, CDR1 is GTSNPN and CDR2 is SVGIG (reference sequence). The CDR3 DNA sequence: TGTGCCTGGAGTGCCTCACACGTCTCTGGGGCCAACGTCCTGACTTTC. This encodes CAWSASHVSGANVLTF. Using reference TRBV30 and TRBJ2-6 for the parts outside the CDR3, the full variable domain is SQTIHQWPATLVQPVGSPLSLECTVEGTSNPNLYWYRQAAGRGLQLLFYSVGIGQISSEVPQNLSASRPQDRQFILSSKKLLLSDSGFYLCAWSASHVSGANVLTFGAGSRLTVL.

This chain uses TRBV19 with TRBJ2-3, with D unresolved. The CDR3 loop spans 12 amino acids. Germline CDR1 reads LNHDA; CDR2 reads SQIVND (reference sequence). V was cut by 5 bases and J by 2 bases, with 5 bases left in between. The CDR3 loop reads CASSPNTDTQYF. As DNA, the CDR3 is TGTGCCAGTAGTCCTAACACAGATACGCAGTATTTT.